This T cell receptor beta chain came from a study of T cells in Graves' hyperthyroidism and ophthalmopathy. General study findings and limits: Ophthalmopathy, as predicted by the model, came a median 6.5 months after the prediction. Most clonotypes expanded in the thyroid (above 0.001) were also present in blood.

What was amplified from RNA transcripts were TCR beta CDR3 regions. A set of HTBI primers served as the primers for a first-round RT-PCR of the TCR CDR3. TCRdb analysed the multiplex PCR reads with MiXCR anew, one entry per CDR3 protein. The profile covers about 560,000 distinct CDR3 sequences, with approximately 14% appearing a single time and around 7.8% taken by the ten largest. Diagnosing involved the use of clinical symptoms, serum thyroxine and TRAb, thyroid ultrasound and orbital computed tomography. Out of approximately 10 ml of fresh peripheral blood came the PBMCs. The sample holds many counts of this clonotype. The antigen is unknown. Sequencing was carried out using blood. This TCR was sampled from a woman aged 25 to 39 with Graves' hyperthyroidism.

CDR3 amino acids: CASSMLAGAETQYF. As DNA, the CDR3 is TGTGCCAGCAGTATGTTAGCGGGGGCCGAGACCCAGTACTTC. The V call is TRBV28, the J call TRBJ2-5; 9 bases align to TRBD2. The V and J ends lost 5 bases and 5 bases, in that order; junction bases with no gene match: 6. The CDR3 contains 14 residues. CDR1 and CDR2 (germline): MDHEN, SYDVKM.